Presented here are 8 T cell receptor beta chains from one specimen sequenced in a study of T-cell reconstitution after alpha-beta-depleted transplantation in children. Unique molecular identifiers were incorporated when the TCRbeta library was constructed. One entry per CDR3 protein, called by TCRdb with MiXCR from the PCR reads. Altogether around 78,000 distinct CDR3 sequences are present, 11% to 15% being singletons, with the ten largest covering about 30%. This specimen consisted of PBMCs, mostly from graft donor cells, obtained 180 days after TCRalphabeta/CD19-depleted stem cell transplant. Source of these receptors: a male patient aged 2 to 10 who had a stem cell transplant for acute lymphoblastic leukemia, so the T cells may come from the graft donor.

In its sample, this clonotype was seen many times. The V and J genes are TRBV20-1 and TRBJ2-1; perhaps TRBD2 as D (5 bases). The CDR3 has 13 residues. The V end was cut by 3 bases, the J end by 8 bases, with 14 bases between. CDR1 and CDR2 (germline): DFQATT, SNEGSKA (reference sequence). CDR3 sequence: CSASRLARDEQFF. As DNA, the CDR3 is TGCAGTGCTAGCAGGCTAGCTCGGGATGAGCAGTTCTTC.

This chain connects TRBV20-1 to TRBJ2-2; 12 nucleotides match TRBD2. The CDR3 is 16 amino acids. The ends lost 6 bases at V and 3 bases at J; junction bases unmatched: 8. Germline V gene sequence: CDR1 DFQATT, CDR2 SNEGSKA (reference sequence). CDR3 DNA: TGCAGTGCCTCGACTAGCGGGGGACAATACACCGGGGAGCTGTTTTTT. It is translated as CSASTSGGQYTGELFF.

The table lists this clonotype with a few counts. The chain couples TRBV14 to TRBJ2-1; 11 positions agree with TRBD2. The CDR3 runs 13 residues. CDR1 is SGHDN, CDR2 FVKESK, per germline. Germline trimming cut 2 bases from V and 13 bases from J; bases unmatched to any gene: 4. The CDR3 DNA follows: TGTGCCAGCAGCCAACAACTAGCGGGGGATCAGTTCTTC. Protein: CASSQQLAGDQFF.

This clonotype has a handful of counts. The CDR3 here is CASSWASGGGGTEAFF. In DNA form, the CDR3 reads TGTGCCAGCAGTTGGGCCTCAGGGGGAGGAGGAACTGAAGCTTTCTTT. The chain employs TRBV12-3 or TRBV12-4 and TRBJ1-1, with 7 nucleotides matching TRBD1. Germline trimming cut 4 bases from V and 5 bases from J; bases unmatched to any gene: 13. CDR3 size: 16 residues.

This clonotype was counted ten times or more. This rearrangement joins TRBV5-1 to TRBJ1-4; 10 positions agree with TRBD1. This CDR3 has 16 amino acids. V dropped 3 bases and J dropped 3; count of bases not matched to a gene: 5. Germline V gene sequence: CDR1 SGHRS, CDR2 YFSETQ. This CDR3 is CASSSGTGEANEKLFF. CDR3 nucleotides: TGCGCCAGCAGCTCCGGGACAGGGGAAGCTAATGAAAAACTGTTTTTT.

The sample holds many counts of this clonotype. The gene calls are TRBV10-3 and TRBJ2-5, with 9 bases identical to TRBD2. The CDR3 has 16 amino acids. CDR1 and CDR2 from the germline V gene are ENHRY and SYGVKD. The ends lost 0 bases at V and 4 bases at J; junction bases unmatched: 6. CDR3 sequence: CAISESTSGGVETQYF. For the CDR3, the DNA is TGTGCCATCAGTGAGTCGACTAGCGGAGGGGTAGAGACCCAGTACTTC.

J is TRBJ2-7 and V is TRBV11-2; D might be TRBD1 or TRBD2, each matching 5 bases. Trimming removed 5 bases from V and 2 bases from J, with 16 bases in between. In germline, CDR1 is SGHAT, CDR2 FQNNGV. The CDR3 totals 15 residues. The DNA of the CDR3 is TGTGCCAGCAGCGTAACCCATAGGGGAGCCTACGAGCAGTACTTC. This translates into CASSVTHRGAYEQYF.

V gene TRBV6-2 or TRBV6-3 combines with J gene TRBJ1-5; the D is unclear. Germline values: CDR1 MNHEY, CDR2 SVGEGT. This CDR3 contains 12 residues. The V and J ends lost 6 bases and 6 bases respectively, with 9 bases between them. The CDR3 protein is CASSLSVQPQHF. Here the CDR3 DNA reads TGTGCCAGCAGCTTATCGGTTCAGCCCCAGCATTTT.